This passage covers 32 T cell receptor beta chains from one sample sequenced in a study of blood T cell repertoires in COVID-19. Sequencing was performed with immunoSEQ multiplex PCR; in TCRdb, only in-frame clones are kept and a portion is missing. The table has 200,000 to 300,000 clones, nearly 85% seen once. Sequencing was performed on peripheral blood. Receptor source: a human donor in a cohort sampled during active COVID-19.

Only a few counts were recorded for this clone. CDR3 amino acids: CASSYSRGSDEQYF. The CDR3 DNA is TGTGCCAGCAGTTACTCTCGGGGTTCCGACGAGCAGTACTTC. The chain uses TRBV6-2 or TRBV6-3 and TRBJ2-7; D possibly corresponds to TRBD2 (5 bases). This CDR3 has 14 amino acids. The germline V gene encodes CDR1 MNHEY and CDR2 SVGEGT. Trimming shortened V by 0 bases and J by 5 bases, and 11 bases separated the two germline ends.

V usage is TRBV3-1 (or the pseudogene TRBV3-2) and J usage is TRBJ1-1; possible D gene TRBD1, 6 bases. CDR1 is LGHDT, CDR2 YNNKEL, per germline (reference sequence). This CDR3 has 14 amino acids. Trimming removed 4 bases at V and 11 bases at J, with 20 bases between. The CDR3 loop reads CASSRSRQVGKAFF. The CDR3 nucleotides read TGTGCCAGCAGCCGCAGCAGACAGGTGGGAAAGGCTTTCTTT.

The DNA for the CDR3 is TGTGCCAGCACCCCGGACAGGGGGAACTATGGCTACACCTTC. Translated, it gives CASTPDRGNYGYTF. The chain recombines TRBV7-2 with TRBJ1-2, with 10 positions matching TRBD1. The trim removed 7 bases at V and 2 bases at J, leaving 4 bases unmatched. Germline V gene sequence: CDR1 SGHTA, CDR2 FQGNSA. This CDR3 comprises 14 residues.

The count of this clone is one. The chain recombines TRBV30 with TRBJ1-5; a weak D match, TRBD1 (5 bases). CDR3 length equals 15 residues. V lost 2 bases and J lost 3, with 14 bases in between. CDR1 and CDR2 from the germline V gene are GTSNPN and SVGIG (reference sequence). This chain's CDR3 is CAWSNQGGFNQPQHF. CDR3 sequence (DNA): TGTGCCTGGAGTAATCAGGGAGGGTTCAATCAGCCCCAGCATTTT.

This clone was picked up a small number of times. This chain connects TRBV19 to TRBJ1-6; weak D call: TRBD1 (6 bases). CDR1 LNHDA and CDR2 SQIVND come from the germline V gene (reference sequence). This CDR3 is built from 15 residues. Trimming removed 4 bases at V and 10 bases at J, with 17 bases between. The CDR3 region has the DNA TGTGCCAGTAGTACGCAGGGGAGGGGGGAATCACCCCTCCACTTT. As protein: CASSTQGRGESPLHF.

CDR3 in amino acids: CAISESKGQGAGELFF. The CDR3 region has the DNA TGTGCCATCAGTGAGTCCAAGGGACAGGGGGCCGGGGAGCTGTTTTTT. The chain recombines TRBV10-3 with TRBJ2-2; 11 bases are shared with TRBD1. With 0 bases clipped from V and 6 bases from J, the junction kept 3 bases outside the gene matches. CDR1 is ENHRY and CDR2 is SYGVKD in the germline V gene. This CDR3 is built from 16 residues.

This clone has only one observation. This sequence joins TRBV6-5 and TRBJ1-3, with unresolved D. Trimming left V 7 bases short and J 0 bases short, with 10 bases between. This CDR3 spans 14 amino acids. Per germline, CDR1 MNHEY and CDR2 SVGAGI. CDR3 residues: CASIAVSSGNTIYF. The CDR3 region has the DNA TGTGCCAGCATTGCCGTTAGCTCTGGAAACACCATATATTTT.

The chain carries TRBV7-9 and TRBJ2-2, with 8 bases that match TRBD2. Trimming cost V 5 bases and J 2 bases; bases outside gene matches: 13. Germline loops: CDR1 SEHNR, CDR2 FQNEAQ (reference sequence). The CDR3 runs 18 residues. CDR3 coding DNA: TGTGCCAGCAGCCCGGGGGGTAGCGGGAATGGTAACACCGGGGAGCTGTTTTTT. As protein: CASSPGGSGNGNTGELFF.

This sequence joins TRBV21-1 and TRBJ1-5; the D call in the table, TRBD1, was not verified against the DNA. TRBV21-1 is a known pseudogene. The CDR3 covers 20 residues. The CDR3 nucleotides are TGTGCCAGCAGCTCCTCCCCGGGACAGGGGCTCCTAATCGGGGGACAGCCCCAGCATTTT. Protein product: CASSSSPGQGLLIGGQPQHF.

The rearrangement uses TRBV5-1 and TRBJ2-7, with 9 bases lining up with TRBD1. V shed 7 bases, J shed 0 bases, and the junction held 5 bases outside the gene matches. The germline V gene encodes CDR1 SGHRS and CDR2 YFSETQ. This CDR3 comprises 14 residues. Here the CDR3 reads CASSGQGGSYEQYF. The CDR3 DNA reads as TGCGCCAGCTCGGGACAGGGTGGCTCCTACGAGCAGTACTTC.

The J gene is TRBJ2-3, the V gene TRBV10-1; 7 positions match TRBD2. Per the germline V gene, CDR1 is WNHNN and CDR2 is SYGVQD (reference sequence). The V gene end was trimmed by 3 bases and the J gene end by 0 bases; junction bases not matched to a gene: 6. The CDR3 runs 16 residues. The CDR3 DNA reads TGCGCCAGCAGTGATAGTAGCGGGCGTAGCACAGATACGCAGTATTTT. It specifies CASSDSSGRSTDTQYF.

The chain couples TRBV6-5 to TRBJ2-3, with 7 bases aligning to TRBD2. Unmatched junction bases numbered 8, after V lost 5 bases and J lost 3 bases. The CDR3 has 15 residues. Germline CDR1 is MNHEY and CDR2 is SVGAGI. DNA for the CDR3: TGTGCCAGCAGTCTGCGGGGGAGCCCTACAGATACGCAGTATTTT. Protein product: CASSLRGSPTDTQYF.

The rearrangement joins TRBV28 to TRBJ1-5; 7 nucleotides match TRBD1. J gave up 1 base and V 6 bases, and 6 bases lay outside the gene matches. The CDR3 runs 15 residues. Per germline, CDR1 MDHEN and CDR2 SYDVKM. CDR3 DNA: TGTGCCAGCAGCACCGACAGGGTAAGCAATCAGCCCCAGCATTTT. Protein: CASSTDRVSNQPQHF.

CDR3 protein: CASSLSQRGEQYF. CDR3 bases: TGTGCCAGCAGTTTATCGCAGCGGGGCGAGCAGTATTTT. The rearrangement links TRBV27 to TRBJ2-3; TRBD2 matches 7 bases. Germline CDR1 MNHEY, CDR2 SMNVEV (reference sequence). J lost 11 bases, V lost 0 bases, and 5 bases had no gene match. The CDR3 contains 13 residues.

V gene TRBV7-2 combines with J gene TRBJ1-1; D is uncertain. CDR3 length: 11 amino acids. V lost 5 bases and J lost 3, with 4 bases in between. Germline lookup yields CDR1 SGHTA and CDR2 FQGNSA. CDR3 nucleotides: TGTGCCAGCAGCCTTTACACTGAAGCTTTCTTT. Its protein product is CASSLYTEAFF.

The rearrangement links TRBV10-1 to TRBJ2-1; 13 nucleotides agree with TRBD2. Germline V gene sequence: CDR1 WNHNN, CDR2 SYGVQD (reference sequence). CDR3 size: 15 residues. The V gene end was trimmed by 7 bases and the J gene end by 6 bases; junction bases not matched to a gene: 6. CDR3 protein: CASTAGLAGTNEQFF. In nucleotides, the CDR3 is TGCGCCAGCACCGCGGGACTAGCGGGAACCAATGAGCAGTTCTTC.

This clone has more than one count but fewer than ten. V gene TRBV27 combines with J gene TRBJ2-2; tentative D call: TRBD1 (5 bases). Germline loops: CDR1 MNHEY, CDR2 SMNVEV (reference sequence). The CDR3 has 14 residues. Trimming cost V 4 bases and J 5 bases, with 11 bases left between them. In DNA form, the CDR3 reads TGTGCCAGCAGTTCACCGACAGAAACCGGGGAGCTGTTTTTT. Translated, it gives CASSSPTETGELFF.

The chain joins TRBV3-1 (or the pseudogene TRBV3-2) to TRBJ1-2, with a possible D match to TRBD1 (5 bases). This CDR3 contains 14 residues. Trimming stripped 4 bases from V and 4 bases from J, with 13 bases between. CDR1 is LGHDT and CDR2 is YNNKEL in the germline V gene (reference sequence). CDR3 sequence (DNA): TGTGCCAGCAGCCTACAGCAGCAGGGCTATGGCTACACCTTC. This translates into CASSLQQQGYGYTF.

The gene calls are TRBV23-1 and TRBJ1-6; 8 nucleotides agree with TRBD1. TRBV23-1 is noted as an ORF with a role that remains uncertain. CDR3 length: 20 amino acids. V gave up 2 bases and J gave up 4 bases; unmatched junction bases: 16. The CDR3 nucleotides read TGCGCCAGCAGTCAACCGGAAAGACTACAGGGGGTCGGATATAATTCACCCCTCCACTTT. Translation gives CASSQPERLQGVGYNSPLHF.

The CDR3, as DNA: TGTGCCAGTAGTATTAAACAGGGGGAAGGCAATCAGCCCCAGCATTTT. Residues: CASSIKQGEGNQPQHF. V and J are TRBV19 and TRBJ1-5, with 8 bases aligning to TRBD1. The V gene's germline CDR1 is LNHDA and CDR2 SQIVND (reference sequence). Unmatched junction bases numbered 6, after V lost 3 bases and J lost 2 bases. CDR3 length: 16 residues.

J is TRBJ1-2 and V is TRBV5-1; 11 bases line up with TRBD1. In germline, CDR1 is SGHRS, CDR2 YFSETQ. The CDR3 sequence is 13 residues long. Unmatched junction bases numbered 3, after V lost 3 bases and J lost 8 bases. This CDR3 is CASSSRTGGGYTF. The CDR3 DNA sequence: TGCGCCAGCAGCTCCCGGACAGGGGGCGGCTACACCTTC.

The chain combines TRBV6-6 with TRBJ1-2, with 7 bases matching TRBD1. CDR1 is MNHNY, CDR2 SVGAGI, per germline (reference sequence). The length of the CDR3 is 13 residues. V lost 5 bases, J lost 8 bases, and 8 bases stayed unmatched. CDR3 in DNA: TGTGCCAGCAGTAACAGGGGCAGGAACGGCTACACCTTC. This codes for CASSNRGRNGYTF.

A single count supports this clone. This rearrangement joins TRBV5-8 to TRBJ2-7, with 8 bases lining up with TRBD1. The CDR3 contains 14 residues. V shed 4 bases, J shed 3 bases, and the junction held 6 bases outside the gene matches. Germline V gene lookup returns CDR1 SGHTS and CDR2 YDEGEE. In DNA, the CDR3 is TGTGCCAGCAGCCGGGACAGGCCAGACTACGAGCAGTACTTC. Translated, it gives CASSRDRPDYEQYF.

V and J are TRBV2 and TRBJ2-7; 12 bases align to TRBD1. Germline loops: CDR1 SNHLY, CDR2 FYNNEI. The CDR3 spans 14 residues. With 5 bases clipped from V and 7 bases from J, the junction kept 6 bases outside the gene matches. The CDR3 DNA is TGTGCCAGCAGTAAAGGGGACAGGGGGCAGGAGCAGTACTTC. Translation gives CASSKGDRGQEQYF.

This rearrangement joins TRBV7-2 to TRBJ2-7; 9 positions match TRBD2. The trim removed 1 base at V and 4 bases at J, leaving 8 bases unmatched. Germline V gene data show CDR1 as SGHTA and CDR2 as FQGNSA. This CDR3 comprises 16 residues. The CDR3 nucleotides are TGTGCCAGCAGCTTAGGCTCCAGCGGGAGGAATTACGAGCAGTACTTC. Translating gives CASSLGSSGRNYEQYF.

This chain joins TRBV7-9 and TRBJ2-7; TRBD2 aligns across 15 bases. The germline CDR1 and CDR2 sequences are SEHNR and FQNEAQ (reference sequence). Trimming removed 5 bases from V and 5 bases from J; junction bases left unmatched: 13. The CDR3 sequence is 18 residues long. CDR3 coding DNA: TGTGCCAGCAGCGGAGCGAGGACTAGCGGGGGGGCCGTCGACGAGCAGTACTTC. It codes for CASSGARTSGGAVDEQYF.

The chain recombines TRBV27 with TRBJ2-7; D possibly corresponds to TRBD2 (5 bases). Between the trimmed V and J ends, which lost 3 bases and 6 bases, there was a span of 6 bases. This CDR3 has 11 amino acids. Per the germline V gene, CDR1 is MNHEY and CDR2 is SMNVEV (reference sequence). The CDR3 nucleotides are TGTGCCAGCAGTTTTCGGGGCGAGCAGTACTTC. Translating gives CASSFRGEQYF.

The gene calls are TRBV6-5 and TRBJ1-2; D is ambiguous. V was clipped by 8 bases and J by 7 bases, with 14 bases between them. CDR3 length: 12 amino acids. Germline CDR1 and CDR2: MNHEY and SVGAGI. In nucleotides, the CDR3 is TGTGCCAGCGGGCAGGTCTACCTTGGCTACACCTTC. Translating it yields CASGQVYLGYTF.

The chain has TRBV7-2 and TRBJ1-3, with D tentatively TRBD1 (6 bases). Trimming removed 1 base from V and 4 bases from J, with 8 bases in between. The CDR3 is 14 residues long. Germline V gene lookup returns CDR1 SGHTA and CDR2 FQGNSA. The CDR3 sequence is CASSLGGTGNTIYF. CDR3 bases: TGTGCCAGCAGCTTAGGAGGGACAGGAAACACCATATATTTT. Variable domain in full (rest from reference TRBV7-2 and TRBJ1-3): GAGVSQSPSNKVTEKGKDVELRCDPISGHTALYWYRQSLGQGLEFLIYFQGNSAPDKSGLPSDRFSAERTGGSVSTLTIQRTQQEDSAVYLCASSLGGTGNTIYFGEGSWLTVV.

This clone has just a few counts. The gene calls are TRBV14 and TRBJ2-2; 7 nucleotides align to TRBD2. The CDR3 extends over 17 amino acids. V was clipped by 0 bases and J by 3 bases; unmatched bases: 7. The V gene's germline CDR1 is SGHDN and CDR2 FVKESK. Here the CDR3 reads CASSQDVGGRYTGELFF. Written as DNA, the CDR3 is TGTGCCAGCAGCCAAGATGTCGGCGGGAGATACACCGGGGAGCTGTTTTTT.

The rearrangement links TRBV19 to TRBJ1-4; possible D gene TRBD1, 5 bases. CDR1 and CDR2 from the germline V gene are LNHDA and SQIVND (reference sequence). Trimming stripped 0 bases from V and 7 bases from J, with 9 bases between. CDR3 length equals 14 residues. The CDR3 sequence is CASSIELGREKLFF. CDR3 in DNA: TGTGCCAGTAGTATAGAGTTGGGGCGTGAAAAACTGTTTTTT.

This clone was found once. CDR3: CASSWTSGTEQFF. Written as DNA, the CDR3 is TGTGCCAGCAGTTGGACTAGCGGTACTGAGCAGTTCTTC. The chain recombines TRBV12-3 or TRBV12-4 with TRBJ2-1, with 10 bases that match TRBD2. The CDR3 is 13 residues long. The V and J ends lost 4 bases and 9 bases, in that order; junction bases with no gene match: 3.